The clone carrying this TCR beta chain was recorded many times. Sample time point: newly diagnosed GD, antithyroid drugs for less than 3 months. Scientists built the TCR library using RNA that was extracted from PBMCs. This sample is part of a study of regulatory T cells in long-lasting Graves disease. Relying on iRepertoire HTBI primers and Arm-PCR of CDR3 regions, the team built TCR beta libraries. A single record per CDR3 protein comes from TCRdb applying MiXCR to the multiplex PCR reads. Among about 530,000 distinct CDR3 sequences listed, around 16% were seen once. This CDR3 is 14 amino acids long. The V end lost 2 bases, the J end lost 2 bases, and 10 bases lay between the germline ends. The data also belong to a second study, concerning T cells in Graves' hyperthyroidism and ophthalmopathy.

The V gene is TRBV12-3 or TRBV12-4, the J gene TRBJ2-7; possible D gene TRBD2, 5 bases. This receptor was taken from a woman aged 35-65 years with Graves disease. The sequences come from peripheral blood mononuclear cells (PBMCs), collected at new diagnosis, from a patient treated with antithyroid drugs. CDR3 amino acids: CASSLRRLPYEQYF. The CDR3 nucleotides read TGTGCCAGCAGTTTAAGGAGGCTACCCTACGAGCAGTACTTC.